This TCR beta chain originates from a study of T cells in Graves' hyperthyroidism and ophthalmopathy. Germline values: CDR1 MDHEN, CDR2 SYDVKM. The V end lost 4 bases, the J end lost 6 bases, and 11 bases lay between the germline ends. CDR3 length equals 13 residues. Patients counted as stable if ophthalmopathy did not develop within 18 months. Pregnant or lactating patients were excluded, as were those with uncontrolled infection or other autoimmune disease. The CDR3 regions of TCR beta were amplified from RNA transcripts. Using the HTBI primer set, a first-round RT-PCR was run on the TCR CDR3. A single record per CDR3 protein comes from TCRdb applying MiXCR to the multiplex PCR reads. The sample includes 340,000 or so distinct CDR3 sequences, over 15% seen only once; the top ten take about 53%. This clonotype occurred a few times. Its target is unknown. Overall study results and limits: The model predicted ophthalmopathy a median around six months before onset. A model of 13 V-J features distinguished ophthalmopathy from stable hyperthyroidism.

This sequence originates from a woman between 50 and 59 years old with Graves' hyperthyroidism. Input material: blood. The V call is TRBV28, the J call TRBJ2-3; possible D gene TRBD2, 5 bases. The CDR3 reads CASSSGGPDTQYF. As DNA, the CDR3 is TGTGCCAGCAGTTCAGGAGGTCCCGATACGCAGTATTTT.